Sequencing of this T cell receptor (beta chain) was carried out in a study of Ad26.COV2.S vaccination and SARS-CoV-2 variants. Profiling relied on immunoSEQ multiplex PCR, and the TCRdb table lists in-frame clones only, not all of them. This table holds about 420,000 clones, approximately 88% found once. Germline V lookup: CDR1 LNHDA, CDR2 SQIVND (reference sequence). Deletions cut 4 bases from V and 7 bases from J, with 23 bases between. The CDR3 length is 17 residues. Treatment given: roughly 19 received Ad26.COV2.S at low or high dose, single or two shots; 5 received placebo; per-sample allocation not given. The samples were gathered on day 63 after the first injection of vaccine or placebo.

The chain employs TRBV19 and TRBJ2-1; D might be TRBD2 (7 bases). The sample here was peripheral blood, taken in a trial of Ad26.COV2.S vaccine versus placebo. This receptor was taken from a person between 18 and 60 years old who received the Ad26.COV2.S COVID-19 vaccine or a placebo. The CDR3 protein is CASSKTLSAGAGNEQFF. CDR3 nucleotide sequence: TGTGCCAGTAGTAAGACCCTCTCCGCGGGGGCAGGGAATGAGCAGTTCTTC.